This entry lists 16 T cell receptor beta chains sequenced from one sample in a study of OX40 agonist ivuxolimab in advanced cancers. Repertoires were generated with immunoSEQ multiplex PCR, while TCRdb's copy carries only in-frame clones and drops some. This table holds some 77,000 clones, around nine tenths found once. Sequencing used CD4+ or CD8+ T cells sorted from blood, obtained in a trial of the OX40 agonist ivuxolimab. Source of these receptors: an adult with an advanced solid tumor such as melanoma, head and neck, liver or kidney cancer.

J is TRBJ1-4 and V is TRBV19, with D maybe TRBD1 (6 bases). CDR3 length: 14 amino acids. Germline values: CDR1 LNHDA, CDR2 SQIVND (reference sequence). The V end was cut by 5 bases, the J end by 0 bases, with 7 bases between. CDR3 protein: CASSDRSTNEKLFF. CDR3 nucleotide sequence: TGTGCCAGTAGTGACAGGTCAACTAATGAAAAACTGTTTTTT.

The rearrangement joins TRBV4-1 to TRBJ2-3; D is possibly TRBD1 (5 bases). V gave up 2 bases and J gave up 4 bases, with 10 bases separating them. The CDR3 spans 14 residues. Germline CDR1 and CDR2: MGHRA and YSYEKL. The CDR3 region is CASSQPTGSDTQYF. The CDR3 DNA follows: TGCGCCAGCAGCCAACCTACAGGTTCAGATACGCAGTATTTT.

The V and J genes are TRBV15 and TRBJ2-7, with D maybe TRBD2 (6 bases). The germline V and J ends were trimmed by 0 bases and 0 bases, with 9 bases remaining between them. CDR1 is LNHNV and CDR2 is YYDKDF in the germline V gene (reference sequence). This CDR3 region has 15 residues. The CDR3 loop is CATSRERGSSYEQYF. The CDR3 coding sequence is TGTGCCACCAGCAGAGAGCGGGGCAGCTCCTACGAGCAGTACTTC. The whole variable domain, remainder taken from reference TRBV15 and TRBJ2-7, is DAMVIQNPRYQVTQFGKPVTLSCSQTLNHNVMYWYQQKSSQAPKLLFHYYDKDFNNEADTPDNFQSRRPNTSFCFLDIRSPGLGDTAMYLCATSRERGSSYEQYFGPGTRLTVT.

A single count supports this clone. The gene calls are TRBV4-3 and TRBJ1-3; TRBD1 aligns across 7 bases. Trimming at V came to 2 bases and at J to 6 bases, leaving 1 base not matched to a gene. Germline CDR1 LGHNA, CDR2 YSLEER. This CDR3 contains 13 residues. The CDR3 protein is CASSQTGENTIYF. The CDR3 DNA reads as TGCGCCAGCAGCCAAACAGGGGAAAACACCATATATTTT.

The chain recombines TRBV29-1 with TRBJ1-4; D gene unclear. CDR1 is SQVTM, CDR2 ANQGSEA, per germline. V was trimmed by 7 bases and J by 8 bases, leaving 14 bases between them. CDR3 length: 12 residues. The CDR3 sequence is CSAGPLGEKLFF. The CDR3 DNA reads as TGCAGCGCTGGACCCCTAGGGGAAAAACTGTTTTTT.

The V gene is TRBV5-8, the J gene TRBJ1-3; D possibly corresponds to TRBD1 (6 bases). V lost 4 bases and J 4 bases, leaving 9 bases between the germline ends. The CDR3 length is 13 residues. Germline CDR1 SGHTS, CDR2 YDEGEE. The CDR3 DNA reads as TGTGCCAGCAGCGGGGGGCAGGGAAACACCATATATTTT. It codes for CASSGGQGNTIYF. Looking up the rest from reference TRBV5-8 and TRBJ1-3 gives the full variable domain: EAGVTQSPTHLIKTRGQQATLRCSPISGHTSVYWYQQALGLGLQFLLWYDEGEERNRGNFPPRFSGRQFPNYSSELNVNALELEDSALYLCASSGGQGNTIYFGEGSWLTVV.

The CDR3 loop reads CASSLTTSSGANVLTF. The CDR3 DNA reads TGTGCCAGCAGCCTTACGACGAGCTCTGGGGCCAACGTCCTGACTTTC. This sequence joins TRBV7-3 and TRBJ2-6; D is undetermined. The CDR3 covers 16 residues. Trimming cost V 5 bases and J 0 bases, with 11 bases left between them. Germline loops: CDR1 SGHTA, CDR2 FQGTGA.

This clone was recorded only once. The CDR3 bases are TGTGCCAGCAAGACTAGTTTTTCGTATGAGCAGTTCTTC. It specifies CASKTSFSYEQFF. This rearrangement joins TRBV27 to TRBJ2-1; the D gene is possibly TRBD2 (6 bases). CDR3 length: 13 amino acids. Trimming removed 7 bases from V and 8 bases from J, with 15 bases in between. Germline V gene sequence: CDR1 MNHEY, CDR2 SMNVEV (reference sequence).

This clone was recorded once. The gene calls are TRBV2 and TRBJ1-6; tentatively, D is TRBD1 (5 bases). Trimming took off 5 bases at V and 5 bases at J, with 13 bases between the two ends. Germline V gene sequence: CDR1 SNHLY, CDR2 FYNNEI. The CDR3 consists of 15 residues. The CDR3 loop is CASSRNGQDNSPLHF. The CDR3 DNA reads TGTGCCAGCAGTAGGAATGGACAAGATAATTCACCCCTCCACTTT.

The chain couples TRBV11-3 to TRBJ2-2; no definite D call. V gave up 3 bases and J gave up 3 bases, with 5 bases separating them. This CDR3 contains 13 residues. CDR1 and CDR2 (germline): SGHNT, YENEEA. CDR3 loop: CASSFGYTGELFF. The CDR3 nucleotides read TGTGCCAGCAGCTTCGGGTACACCGGGGAGCTGTTTTTT.

The rearrangement links TRBV5-6 to TRBJ2-3; 8 nucleotides agree with TRBD1. Germline values: CDR1 SGHDT, CDR2 YYEEEE. V lost 6 bases to trimming and J lost 4 bases; unmatched junction nucleotides: 10. CDR3 length equals 15 residues. CDR3 protein: CASNPRRTGPDTQYF. CDR3 in DNA: TGTGCCAGCAACCCCCGTAGGACAGGGCCAGATACGCAGTATTTT.

The rearrangement joins TRBV11-2 to TRBJ2-3, with a tentative D call TRBD2 (6 bases). Trimming stripped 5 bases from V and 3 bases from J, with 12 bases between. CDR1 and CDR2 (germline): SGHAT, FQNNGV. The CDR3 consists of 14 residues. CDR3 nucleotide sequence: TGTGCCAGCAGCCCCCGACTAGGAACAGATACGCAGTATTTT. The encoded protein is CASSPRLGTDTQYF. The full variable domain, completed using reference TRBV11-2 and TRBJ2-3, is EAGVAQSPRYKIIEKRQSVAFWCNPISGHATLYWYQQILGQGPKLLIQFQNNGVVDDSQLPKDRFSAERLKGVDSTLKIQPAKLEDSAVYLCASSPRLGTDTQYFGPGTRLTVL.

The chain employs TRBV4-3 and TRBJ2-5; possible D gene TRBD2, 5 bases. With 1 base removed from V and 8 bases from J, the gap between germline ends came to 17 bases. The CDR3 extends over 15 amino acids. Per the germline V gene, CDR1 is LGHNA and CDR2 is YSLEER. CDR3 DNA sequence: TGCGCCAGCAGCCAAGTACGGGATGCTTTCAGAACCCAGTACTTC. This translates into CASSQVRDAFRTQYF.

CDR3 DNA sequence: TGTGCCAGCAGTACCCCGGCCCCAGACTTTTATGGCTACACCTTC. It yields the protein CASSTPAPDFYGYTF. The chain has TRBV28 and TRBJ1-2; no clear D gene. This CDR3 is 15 amino acids long. The V and J ends lost 5 bases and 5 bases respectively, with 18 bases between them. Germline V gene data show CDR1 as MDHEN and CDR2 as SYDVKM.

The chain is built from TRBV7-2 and TRBJ2-7; D is ambiguous. V lost 9 bases and J 1 base, leaving 13 bases between the germline ends. Germline-derived CDR1 and CDR2 are SGHTA and FQGNSA. The CDR3 consists of 13 residues. CDR3 coding DNA: TGTGCCAGTCAACCGAGTGGGTCCTACGAGCAGTACTTC. This sequence encodes CASQPSGSYEQYF.

The CDR3 protein is CSVDDTGSSYEQYF. As DNA, the CDR3 is TGCAGCGTGGACGATACCGGGAGCTCCTACGAGCAGTACTTC. The chain joins TRBV29-1 to TRBJ2-7; weak D call: TRBD2 (6 bases). The CDR3 length is 14 residues. CDR1 SQVTM and CDR2 ANQGSEA come from the germline V gene. Trimming stripped 6 bases from V and 0 bases from J, with 15 bases between.